The 12 T cell receptor beta chains listed next were all sequenced from one sample in a study of cytomegalovirus exposure and HLA in healthy donors. Amplification used 60 Vbeta primers and 13 Jbeta primers. The data were produced by immunoSEQ multiplex PCR, yet TCRdb's version contains in-frame clones alone and is incomplete. The sample includes some 220,000 clones, around 80% of them seen just once. Material: PBMCs. The receptors stem from a woman aged 55-69 years in good health and CMV-seropositive.

This clone was seen only a few times. V usage is TRBV29-1 and J usage is TRBJ2-1; tentative D call: TRBD2 (5 bases). V lost 5 bases and J 7 bases, leaving 9 bases between the germline ends. CDR3 length: 11 amino acids. Germline CDR1 reads SQVTM; CDR2 reads ANQGSEA. The CDR3, as DNA: TGCAGCGTTTCGCTAGCTAATGAGCAGTTCTTC. This translates into CSVSLANEQFF.

This clone was counted once. The gene calls are TRBV5-1 and TRBJ2-4; 7 nucleotides agree with TRBD2. The trim removed 4 bases at V and 4 bases at J, leaving 2 bases unmatched. CDR1 and CDR2 from the germline V gene are SGHRS and YFSETQ. This CDR3 is 13 amino acids long. This chain's CDR3 is CASSGSGKNIQYF. CDR3 in DNA: TGCGCCAGCAGCGGTAGCGGGAAAAACATTCAGTACTTC.

V is TRBV19 and J is TRBJ2-5; 7 nucleotides match TRBD1. The J segment lost 2 bases and the V segment lost 3 bases, leaving 6 bases of the junction unmatched. CDR3 length equals 15 residues. From germline, CDR1 is LNHDA and CDR2 SQIVND (reference sequence). CDR3 amino acids: CASSMTGKWQETQYF. CDR3 bases: TGTGCCAGTAGTATGACAGGGAAATGGCAAGAGACCCAGTACTTC.

This clone was detected only once. The chain recombines TRBV2 with TRBJ1-1, with D unclear. The CDR3 sequence is 13 residues long. V lost 2 bases, J lost 7 bases, and 11 bases lay in between. Germline CDR1 reads SNHLY; CDR2 reads FYNNEI. The CDR3 sequence: CASSEYRNYEAFF. The CDR3 nucleotides read TGTGCCAGCAGTGAATATCGAAACTATGAAGCTTTCTTT.

V is TRBV5-1 and J is TRBJ2-1, with D possibly being TRBD2 (5 bases). V dropped 1 base and J dropped 1 base, with 12 bases sitting between them. The CDR3 spans 16 residues. Germline V gives CDR1 SGHRS, CDR2 YFSETQ. The CDR3 nucleotides are TGCGCCAGCAGCTTGACCCCGGGATATTCCTACAATGAGCAGTTCTTC. Translated, it gives CASSLTPGYSYNEQFF.

The rearrangement uses TRBV12-5 and TRBJ2-3; D is perhaps TRBD1 (5 bases). The CDR3 is 13 residues long. Germline V gives CDR1 LGHNT, CDR2 FRNRAP. With 4 bases removed from V and 3 bases from J, the gap between germline ends came to 8 bases. The CDR3 coding sequence is TGTGCTAGTGGTTCATCAGGGACAGATACGCAGTATTTT. Its protein is CASGSSGTDTQYF.

The sample holds one count of this clone. The chain is built from TRBV6-1 and TRBJ2-7, with 7 nucleotides matching TRBD1. The V gene end was trimmed by 11 bases and the J gene end by 2 bases; junction bases not matched to a gene: 9. Germline V gives CDR1 MNHNS, CDR2 SASEGT. The CDR3 loop spans 13 amino acids. The DNA for the CDR3 is TGTGCCGGACGCGGCAGGGGGACCTACGAGCAGTACTTC. Protein product: CAGRGRGTYEQYF.

The chain couples TRBV19 to TRBJ1-2; 11 bases fit TRBD1. V lost 5 bases to trimming and J lost 6 bases; unmatched junction nucleotides: 8. This CDR3 contains 15 residues. CDR1 and CDR2 (germline): LNHDA, SQIVND (reference sequence). The CDR3: CASSPRTGGKNGYTF. The CDR3 bases are TGTGCCAGTAGTCCCCGGACAGGGGGCAAGAATGGCTACACCTTC.

This clone showed up just a few times. This chain links TRBV5-4 with TRBJ2-3; TRBD2 might be the D (5 bases). Trimming removed 1 base from V and 6 bases from J, with 9 bases in between. The CDR3 loop spans 13 amino acids. Germline CDR1 is SGHNT and CDR2 is YYREEE (reference sequence). The CDR3 region is CASSLFGEDTQYF. The CDR3 DNA reads as TGTGCCAGCAGCTTGTTTGGGGAGGATACGCAGTATTTT.

This rearrangement joins TRBV5-4 to TRBJ1-1; possibly TRBD1 for D (6 bases). This CDR3 spans 15 amino acids. Germline V lookup: CDR1 SGHNT, CDR2 YYREEE (reference sequence). V lost 3 bases, J lost 1 base, and 13 bases lay in between. This CDR3 is CASSSPGQTNTEAFF. The CDR3 DNA follows: TGTGCCAGCAGCTCCCCGGGACAAACGAACACTGAAGCTTTCTTT.

The chain joins TRBV21-1 to TRBJ2-7; the table assigns TRBD1, which was not confirmed against the DNA. TRBV21-1 is annotated as a pseudogene. CDR3 size: 13 residues. The CDR3 DNA reads TGTGCCAGTCCCGGACAGGTGGCCTACGAGCAGTACTTC. Translation gives CASPGQVAYEQYF.

The V and J genes are TRBV4-2 and TRBJ2-1; a weak D match, TRBD1 (5 bases). The V end was cut by 4 bases, the J end by 4 bases, with 11 bases between. CDR3 length: 14 residues. Germline CDR1 is LGHNA and CDR2 is YNFKEQ. The CDR3 protein is CASSRPTEYNEQFF. CDR3 DNA: TGTGCCAGCAGCCGTCCGACAGAGTACAATGAGCAGTTCTTC.